This T cell receptor (beta chain) was recorded in a study of blood T cells in healthy people across ages (dated by TCRdb to 2014 to 2015). With regard to the full study: Template switching captured roughly one uniquely barcoded TCR beta cDNA molecule per two T cells in model experiments. Using deep sequencing normalized with unique cDNA molecular identifiers, the study measured how TCR beta repertoire diversity changes with age. The donors were divided into four age groups: young (average about 16 years), middle-aged (almost 40), aged (about 56) and long-lived (around 87). To avoid experimental bias, donors of different ages were spread randomly across the sequencing lanes. Using the same blood draw, the study looked at two additional independent replicas of 1 million unique cDNA reads for two donors, one aged 18 to 30 and the other aged 80 or older.

Study-wide findings and limitations: Since profiling was done on bulk unsorted PBMCs, naive and antigen-experienced compartments could not be conclusively compared. A strong correlation was found between observed TCR beta diversity and the percentage of naive T cells measured by flow cytometry. Because the CMV infection status of the donors was unknown, age-related changes in expanded clonotypes may potentially have been confounded. Total diversity estimates from one million sequenced T cells were considered lower bounds and underestimates. Observed TCR beta diversity per million T cells fell roughly linearly with age, and a significant reduction was already apparent by age about 36. Compared with the aged group, the long-lived group had more naive CD4+ T cells, fewer expanded clones and increased TCR diversity, a pattern suggesting age selection.

Its CDR3 holds 15 amino acids, cysteine through phenylalanine. Only CDR3 DNA remains: 45 bases, in frame from the first base. CDR1 and CDR2, per the germline V gene, are SQVTM and ANQGSEA. After removal of 4 bases from V and 4 bases from J, the junction retains 10 bases not matched to a gene. Libraries were built with 5' RACE. These reads were obtained on an Illumina HiSeq 2500. A second PCR of 7 to 11 cycles was run with a J-beta primer mix and a sample-barcoded 5' primer. A unique molecular identifier was introduced onto each TCR beta cDNA molecule by a template-switch 5' adaptor carrying 12 random nucleotides. Each sample yielded at least 3 million CDR3-containing paired-end reads. First-strand cDNA was synthesized from all RNA with the Mint cDNA synthesis kit, primed by a TRBC-specific oligonucleotide. Following uracil-DNA glycosylase treatment, a first 18-cycle PCR with universal primers M1SS and BC2_uni_R was performed on all cDNA. The paper's processing steps were these. For normalization, 1 million high-quality reads were randomly selected from each sample, with every read carrying a distinct molecular identifier. Reads with shared molecular identifiers were discarded instead of being binned into consensus sequences. MiTCR, run with a Q25 quality threshold and the strictest error-elimination algorithm, handled CDR3 identification, clonotype clustering and error correction. A nonparametric unseen species model with Euler transformation was used to estimate a lower bound on total TCR beta diversity. TCRdb trimmed public reads at Q25 via fastp, called clones via MiXCR and kept in-frame beta chains. CDR3 protein sequences are deduplicated, and each keeps its most common genes and DNA. These V and J calls originate from TCRdb's pipeline instead of the authors' own analysis. Here the sample has some 1,500,000 distinct CDR3 sequences; 35% to 45% occur a single time. The ten largest account for 4% of the sample.

This clonotype appeared a few times. Its target antigen remains unknown. Base-call qualities are not available, and no considerably larger clone is one nucleotide away. The approximately 40 donors, aged about 6 to 100 years, were systemically healthy Caucasian individuals from Russia. Each donor gave 8 to 10 milliliters of peripheral blood, collected into EDTA-treated Vacutainer tubes. Ficoll-Paque density-gradient centrifugation was used to isolate PBMCs, with at least 6.5 million per sample. Total RNA was extracted from PBMCs with Trizol reagent, with at least 5 micrograms obtained per sample. For every donor, an aliquot of PBMCs went through flow cytometry to measure the percentages of naive CD45RAhigh/CD27high T cells.

The sequenced sample was blood. The receptor chain draws on TRBV29-1 and TRBJ2-1, with 7 bases aligning to TRBD2. The clonotype originates from a woman under 30 in good health. The base sequence is TGCAGCGTTGTGGGGCGGACTAGTGTATACAATGAGCAGTTCTTC. Translated, it gives CSVVGRTSVYNEQFF.